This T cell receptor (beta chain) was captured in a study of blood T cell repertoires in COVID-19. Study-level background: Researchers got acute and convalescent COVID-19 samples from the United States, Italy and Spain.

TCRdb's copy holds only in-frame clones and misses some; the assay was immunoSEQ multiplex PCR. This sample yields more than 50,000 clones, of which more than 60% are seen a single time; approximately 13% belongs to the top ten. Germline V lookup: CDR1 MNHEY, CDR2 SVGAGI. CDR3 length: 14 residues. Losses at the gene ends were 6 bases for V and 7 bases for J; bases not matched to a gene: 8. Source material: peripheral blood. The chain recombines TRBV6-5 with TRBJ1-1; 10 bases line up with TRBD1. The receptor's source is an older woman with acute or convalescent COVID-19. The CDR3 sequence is CASRPDRGKVEAFF. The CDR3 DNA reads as TGTGCCAGCAGACCGGACAGGGGGAAGGTTGAAGCTTTCTTT.